This TCR beta chain was captured in a study of identifying expanded T cells in peripheral blood. Healthy donors had no documented immune events, such as infections, while sampled. Using immunoSEQ multiplex PCR, the repertoire was profiled, and TCRdb retains in-frame clones only, with some absent. The sample lists over 45,000 clones, roughly four fifths occurring once. General study points: Across healthy donors, higher total template counts meant significantly greater approximately 2-week count variance. About 1.2 clones differed between technical replicates, versus about 15 and 19 over time.

As to this clone: Antigen specificity is unknown.

Germline values: CDR1 KGHSH, CDR2 LQKENI. V was clipped by 3 bases and J by 5 bases, with 10 bases between them. CDR3 size: 13 residues. The V gene is TRBV18, the J gene TRBJ1-1; D gene uncertain. The clonotype was recovered from a person between 18 and 70 years old in good health. The sample was blood. The chain's CDR3 is CASSPSRGTEAFF. DNA for the CDR3: TGTGCCAGCTCACCCAGCCGGGGAACTGAAGCTTTCTTT. The full variable domain, rest sourced from reference TRBV18 and TRBJ1-1, is NAGVMQNPRHLVRRRGQEARLRCSPMKGHSHVYWYRQLPEEGLKFMVYLQKENIIDESGMPKERFSAEFPKEGPSILRIQQVVRGDSAAYFCASSPSRGTEAFFGQGTRLTVV.